This note documents a single T cell receptor (beta chain) sequence. The antigen remains undetermined. Germline V gives CDR1 LGHNA, CDR2 YSLEER. Deletions cut 1 base from V and 14 bases from J, with 18 bases between. The CDR3 consists of 14 residues. The sample comes from a study of PD-1 blockade in classical Hodgkin lymphoma. Time point noted: cycle 4 day 1 (C4D1), after 6 weeks of nivolumab. Every patient experienced relapse after autologous stem cell transplantation, and brentuximab vedotin exposure varied. Patients showed best responses of complete response, partial response or progressive disease. Clones were sequenced by immunoSEQ multiplex PCR, and TCRdb holds only the in-frame ones, with some missing. The table has over 50,000 clones, more than 75% seen once. The study, taken as a whole, reports: The baseline diversity of complete responders showed similarity to that of newly diagnosed patients. CD4+ TCR diversity, unlike CD8+, rose significantly by C4D1.

The sequence derives from a human donor with classical Hodgkin lymphoma. The sample was peripheral blood mononuclear cells (PBMCs), taken before the fourth cycle of nivolumab. The chain uses TRBV4-3 and TRBJ2-1, with D possibly being TRBD1 or TRBD2 (5 bases each). The DNA for the CDR3 is TGCGCCAGCAGCCAAGGACGAGGGGTGGGGACCGAGTTCTTC. Its translation is CASSQGRGVGTEFF.